The source of this T cell receptor beta chain is a study of naive and memory T cell subsets. Study findings and constraints: Between naive and memory subsets, TCR abundance power law exponents differed. There was no ground truth to check naive and memory subset results.

Both TRBC1 and TRBC2 were covered by a beta constant-region primer of two equimolar oligonucleotides. MiXCR, run by TCRdb on the UMI-ligation and nested PCR reads, gives a single entry per CDR3 protein. The table shows about 150,000 distinct CDR3 sequences, with about a sixth occurring only once. For this clonotype: The antigen remains undetermined.

Trimming stripped 3 bases from V and 6 bases from J, with 17 bases between. The CDR3 loop spans 15 amino acids. Germline V gene lookup returns CDR1 SGHVS and CDR2 FQNEAQ. Cells stained for CD3, CD4, CD8, CD45RA, CD27 and viability were sorted into four CD45RA/CD27 subsets. The specimen was naive CD4+ T cells from blood. The J gene is TRBJ1-2, the V gene TRBV7-8; D uncertain. The TCR originated in a human donor in good health. The CDR3 DNA is TGTGCCAGCAGCTTCCGTGTCGCCGGTAGGGATGGCTACACCTTC. This encodes CASSFRVAGRDGYTF.